This T cell receptor (beta chain) appears in the sequencing data of a study of T cells expressing NK-cell markers. The CDR3 loop spans 11 amino acids. CDR1 and CDR2 (germline): LNHDA, SQIVND (reference sequence). Reprocessing the 5' RACE reads, TCRdb reports a single entry for every CDR3 protein and omits DNA. The table lists hundreds of thousands of distinct CDR3 sequences. The sequence was collected from a woman aged 18-70 years in good health. The chain uses TRBV19 and TRBJ1-1. Sequencing was performed on blood T cells: a sorted CD56 or NKG2C T cell subset, CD4+ or CD8+ T cells, or bulk PBMC T cells (not recorded which). CDR3 region: CASSRDWEAFF.